The clone carrying this T cell receptor (beta chain) occurred many times. Its antigen is undetermined. TCRdb fed the 5' RACE reads into MiXCR, producing one record per CDR3 protein. The data show approximately 41,000 distinct CDR3 sequences, with 2% to 3% seen just once and 9.5% to 15% held by the top ten. This sample is part of a study of neurological immune-mediated disorders. General study findings and limits: None of the CDR3 amino acid sequences of expanded clones recurred across subjects, suggesting private repertoires in all groups.

Sequenced material: PBMCs. The source of this sequence is a man aged 25 to 45 with multiple sclerosis.

The DNA of the CDR3 is TGTGCCATCAGTGAGCCCCAGGGTGGGGGGTACAATGAGCAGTTCTTC. Encoded protein: CAISEPQGGGYNEQFF. This chain joins TRBV10-3 and TRBJ2-1; tentative D call: TRBD2 (6 bases). The germline CDR1 and CDR2 sequences are ENHRY and SYGVKD. The CDR3 consists of 16 residues. The V end lost 2 bases, the J end lost 4 bases, and 15 bases lay between the germline ends.